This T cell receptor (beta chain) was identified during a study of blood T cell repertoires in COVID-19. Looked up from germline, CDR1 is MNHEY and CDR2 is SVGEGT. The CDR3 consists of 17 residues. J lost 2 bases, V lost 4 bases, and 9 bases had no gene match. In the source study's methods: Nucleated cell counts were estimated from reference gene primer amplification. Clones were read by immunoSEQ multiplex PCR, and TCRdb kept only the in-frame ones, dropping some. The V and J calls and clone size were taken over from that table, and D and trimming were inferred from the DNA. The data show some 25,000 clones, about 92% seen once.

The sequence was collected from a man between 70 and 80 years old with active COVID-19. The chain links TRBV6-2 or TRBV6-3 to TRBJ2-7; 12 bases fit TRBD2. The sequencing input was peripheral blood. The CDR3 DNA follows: TGTGCCAGCAGTTCATTACTAGCGGGGGGTTTTGCCTACGAGCAGTACTTC. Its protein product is CASSSLLAGGFAYEQYF.